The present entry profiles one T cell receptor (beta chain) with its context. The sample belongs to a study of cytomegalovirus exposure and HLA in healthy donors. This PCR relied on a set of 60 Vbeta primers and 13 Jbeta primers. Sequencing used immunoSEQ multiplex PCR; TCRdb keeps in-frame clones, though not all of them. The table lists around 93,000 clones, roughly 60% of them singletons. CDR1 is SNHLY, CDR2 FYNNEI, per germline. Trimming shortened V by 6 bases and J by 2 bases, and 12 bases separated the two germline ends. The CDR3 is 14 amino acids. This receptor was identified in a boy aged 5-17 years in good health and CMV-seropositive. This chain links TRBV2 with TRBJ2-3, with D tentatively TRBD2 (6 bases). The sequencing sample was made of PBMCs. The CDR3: CASRGGLSTDTQYF. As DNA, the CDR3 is TGTGCCAGCAGGGGGGGACTTTCCACAGATACGCAGTATTTT.